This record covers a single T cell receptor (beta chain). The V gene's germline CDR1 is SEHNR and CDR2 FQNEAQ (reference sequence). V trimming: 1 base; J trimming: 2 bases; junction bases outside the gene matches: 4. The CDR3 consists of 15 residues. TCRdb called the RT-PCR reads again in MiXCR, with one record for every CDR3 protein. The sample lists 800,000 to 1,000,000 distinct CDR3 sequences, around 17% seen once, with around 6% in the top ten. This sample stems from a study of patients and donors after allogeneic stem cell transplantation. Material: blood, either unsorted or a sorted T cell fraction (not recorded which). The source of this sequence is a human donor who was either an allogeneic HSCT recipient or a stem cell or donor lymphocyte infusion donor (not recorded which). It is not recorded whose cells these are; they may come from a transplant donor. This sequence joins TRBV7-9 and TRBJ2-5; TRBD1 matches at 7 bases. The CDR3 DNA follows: TGTGCCAGCAGCTTAGGGGACAGTGTACAAGAGACCCAGTACTTC. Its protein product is CASSLGDSVQETQYF.